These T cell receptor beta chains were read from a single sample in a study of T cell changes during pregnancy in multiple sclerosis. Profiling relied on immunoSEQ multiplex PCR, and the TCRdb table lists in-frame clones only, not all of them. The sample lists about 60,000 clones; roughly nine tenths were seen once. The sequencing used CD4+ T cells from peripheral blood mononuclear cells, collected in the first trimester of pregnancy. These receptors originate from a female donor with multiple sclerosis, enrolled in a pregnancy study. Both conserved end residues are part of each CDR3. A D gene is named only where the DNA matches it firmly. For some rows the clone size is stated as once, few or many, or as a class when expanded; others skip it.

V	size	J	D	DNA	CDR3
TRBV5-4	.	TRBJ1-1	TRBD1	TGTGCCAGCAGCCAGGGGGCAAACGTCGCGAACACTGAAGCTTTCTTT	CASSQGANVANTEAFF
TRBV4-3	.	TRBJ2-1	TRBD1	TGCGCCAGCAGTTACGGACAGGGACGAAATGAGCAGTTCTTC	CASSYGQGRNEQFF
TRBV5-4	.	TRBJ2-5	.	TGTGCCAGCAGCTTGGCCCAGGAGACCCAGTACTTC	CASSLAQETQYF
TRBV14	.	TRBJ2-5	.	TGTGCCAGCAGCCAAGTAGTAGGGGCGTCAGGGACCCAGTACTTC	CASSQVVGASGTQYF
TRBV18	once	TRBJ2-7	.	TGTGCCAGCTCACCTCCCGGCTCCTACGAGCAGTACTTC	CASSPPGSYEQYF
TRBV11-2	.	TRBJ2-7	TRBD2	TGTGCCAGCAGCAGGACCGGGACTAGTCTGCACGAGCAGTACTTC	CASSRTGTSLHEQYF
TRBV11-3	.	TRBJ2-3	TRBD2	TGTGCCAGCAGCCCGACAGCGGGGGCCACAGATACGCAGTATTTT	CASSPTAGATDTQYF
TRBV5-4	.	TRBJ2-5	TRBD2	TGTGCCAGCAGCCAATCTAGCGGGGCGCAAGAGACCCAGTACTTC	CASSQSSGAQETQYF
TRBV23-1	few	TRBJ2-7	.	TGCGCCAGCAGTCAATCGTTTCAGTCCTACGAGCAGTACTTC	CASSQSFQSYEQYF
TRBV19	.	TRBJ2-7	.	TGTGCCAGCCGGGGGGCCGGGGAGCAGTACTTC	CASRGAGEQYF
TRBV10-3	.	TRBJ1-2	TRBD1	TGTGCCACGGTACCCGGGACAGGGGTTGGCTACACCTTC	CATVPGTGVGYTF
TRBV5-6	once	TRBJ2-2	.	TGTGCCAGCAGCCGGGACACCGGGGAGCTGTTTTTT	CASSRDTGELFF
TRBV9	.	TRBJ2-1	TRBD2	TGTGCCAGCAGCGTAGTCGGGGGGGCCCGTAATGAGCAGTTCTTC	CASSVVGGARNEQFF
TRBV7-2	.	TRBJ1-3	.	TGTGCCAGCAGCTTAGATAGGAGCGGAAACACCATATATTTT	CASSLDRSGNTIYF
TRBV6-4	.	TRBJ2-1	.	TGTGCCAGCAGTGGTTACGGGGGTGGTGAGCAGTTCTTC	CASSGYGGGEQFF
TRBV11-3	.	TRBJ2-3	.	TGTGCCAGCAGCCTGGGGGGGGCCGATACGCAGTATTTT	CASSLGGADTQYF
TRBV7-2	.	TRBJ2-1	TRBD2	TGTGCCAGCAGCTTCCGACTAGCGGGGGGGCCGAATGAGCAGTTCTTC	CASSFRLAGGPNEQFF
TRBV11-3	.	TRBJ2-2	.	TGTGCCAGCAGCGTCACTAGAGGCACCGGGGAGCTGTTTTTT	CASSVTRGTGELFF
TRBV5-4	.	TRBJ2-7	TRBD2	TGTGCCAGCAGCTTAGGGACTAAGCTTCCCTACGAGCAGTACTTC	CASSLGTKLPYEQYF
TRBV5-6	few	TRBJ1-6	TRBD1	TGTGCCAGCACGCGACCGGGACAGGGATATTCACCCCTCCACTTT	CASTRPGQGYSPLHF
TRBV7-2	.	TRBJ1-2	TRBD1	TGTGCCAGCAGCTTGGTCGGGACAGGGGGATACGACTATGGCTACACCTTC	CASSLVGTGGYDYGYTF
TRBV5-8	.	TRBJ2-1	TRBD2	TGTGCCAGCAGCTTTAGGGCGGGGGGGCGCGGAGAGCAGTTCTTC	CASSFRAGGRGEQFF
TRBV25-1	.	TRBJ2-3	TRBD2	TGTGCCAGCTCCAATGCGGGGGATATCACAGATACGCAGTATTTT	CASSNAGDITDTQYF
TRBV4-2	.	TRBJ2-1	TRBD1	TGTGCCAGCAGCCAAGGGACCGGGACAGGGTACAATGAGCAGTTCTTC	CASSQGTGTGYNEQFF
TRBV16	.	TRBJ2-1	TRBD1	TGTGCCAGCAGCCAAGAGGGACAGTGGGTCAATGAGCAGTTCTTC	CASSQEGQWVNEQFF
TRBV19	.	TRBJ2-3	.	TGTGCCAGTAGACGGACCGGACAGCCCTGGGATACGCAGTATTTT	CASRRTGQPWDTQYF
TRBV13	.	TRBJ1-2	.	TGTGCCAGCAGCCCGAACTCCAGAACAGCGGCAACCTCCTATGGCTACACCTTC	CASSPNSRTAATSYGYTF
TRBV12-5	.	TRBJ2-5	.	TGTGCTAGTGGTTTGAGCCCACTCGTGGGCGTAGAGACCCAGTACTTC	CASGLSPLVGVETQYF
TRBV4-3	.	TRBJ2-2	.	TGCGCCAGCAGCCATCTCCAGGGGACCGGGGAGCTGTTTTTT	CASSHLQGTGELFF
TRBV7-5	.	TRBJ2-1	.	TGTGTCAGAAGCTTAGTTTGGGCTAGCTGCCCTCCCTTATGCTCCTACAATGAGCAGTTCTTC	CVRSLVWASCPPLCSYNEQFF
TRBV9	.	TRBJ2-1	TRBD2	TGTGCCAGCAGCCCCGGAAGCGGGGGAGCCTACAATGAGCAGTTCTTC	CASSPGSGGAYNEQFF
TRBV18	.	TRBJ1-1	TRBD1	TGTGCCAGCTCCCCACCACAGGGGGACACTGAAGCTTTCTTT	CASSPPQGDTEAFF
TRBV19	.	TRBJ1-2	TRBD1	TGTGCCAGCGAAGAAACAGGGGGCGCTTATGATGGCTACACCTTC	CASEETGGAYDGYTF
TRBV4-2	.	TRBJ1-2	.	TGTGCCAGCAGCCACGGGACTCTCGCCCCCTATGGCTACACCTTC	CASSHGTLAPYGYTF
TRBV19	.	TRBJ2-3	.	TGTGCCAGCAAAATCGGGGGAGGTGCAGATACGCAGTATTTT	CASKIGGGADTQYF
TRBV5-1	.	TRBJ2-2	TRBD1	TGCGCCAGCAGCTGGACAGGGCGTTCCACCGGGGAGCTGTTTTTT	CASSWTGRSTGELFF
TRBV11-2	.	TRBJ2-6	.	TGTGCCAGCAGCTTAGTGGGGACTCCCTCTGGGGCCAACGTCCTGACTTTC	CASSLVGTPSGANVLTF